This T cell receptor (beta chain) was retrieved from a study of T-cell reconstitution after alpha-beta-depleted transplantation in children. Regarding this clonotype: The antigen is not known. A much larger clone sits a single nucleotide away, making a read error possible.

Whole-study findings and limits: About two months after transplant, alpha-beta T cells reportedly came from several hundred expanded graft clones. A year post-transplant, T-cell counts and diversity derived mostly from newly produced T cells. It was surviving recipient T cells and thymic progenitors that gave some patients high TCRbeta diversity at day 60.

The ends lost 3 bases at V and 10 bases at J; junction bases unmatched: 4. The CDR3 runs to 12 residues. As it was prepared, the TCRbeta library received unique molecular identifiers. MiXCR, run by TCRdb on the PCR reads, gives a single entry per CDR3 protein. The sample shows roughly 280,000 distinct CDR3 sequences, 11% of them seen only once. The source was peripheral blood, collected 180 days after TCRalphabeta/CD19-depleted stem cell transplant. This TCR derives from a male patient between 2 and 15 years old who had a stem cell transplant for chronic granulomatous disease, so the T cells may come from the graft donor. This chain joins TRBV12-3 or TRBV12-4 and TRBJ2-3, with 7 bases aligning to TRBD2. The CDR3 sequence: CASSFRLAAQYF. The CDR3 coding sequence is TGTGCCAGCAGTTTTCGGCTAGCGGCGCAGTATTTT.